This T cell receptor beta chain was sequenced in a study of response to subunit inactivated influenza vaccine. This CDR3 region has 14 residues. CDR1 and CDR2 from the germline V gene are SGHRS and YFSETQ. V lost 7 bases and J lost 4, with 16 bases in between. TCRdb passed the RT-PCR reads through MiXCR, listing each CDR3 protein once. The repertoire holds 450,000 to 600,000 distinct CDR3 sequences, with 16% as singletons. This clonotype was observed many times. The antigen is unknown. Study findings and constraints: The authors offered the suggestion that each seasonal influenza vaccination recruits few new T cells.

The V gene is TRBV5-1, the J gene TRBJ2-3, with D unresolved. Sequencing used CD4+ T cells sorted from PBMCs, obtained around 2 years after vaccination. This receptor was taken from a man between 50 and 69 years old who received an inactivated influenza vaccine. The CDR3 nucleotides read TGCGCCAGCCGAGACGGACGAGGCGCAGATACGCAGTATTTT. Protein product: CASRDGRGADTQYF.